What follows describes a single TCR beta chain. What it binds is unknown. Germline loops: CDR1 GTSNPN, CDR2 SVGIG (reference sequence). CDR3 length equals 13 residues. The junction had 3 bases not matched to a gene; V was cut back by 4 bases and J by 1 base. Thymus tissue for the work was resected from patients undergoing corrective heart surgery. These data come from a study of human thymus T cells. Libraries were prepared by immunoSEQ multiplex PCR; TCRdb keeps only in-frame clonotypes and omits some of them. Of some 130,000 clones listed, around 94% are singletons. Study-wide results and caveats: There were highly overlapping thymic repertoires among unrelated individuals, as related research reported.

The chain couples TRBV30 to TRBJ1-1, with 7 positions matching TRBD1. Sequencing used thymus tissue. The TCR was taken from a boy younger than two with a congenital heart defect but otherwise immunologically healthy. CDR3 amino acids: CAWIGTENTEAFF. The CDR3 DNA reads as TGTGCCTGGATCGGGACAGAGAACACTGAAGCTTTCTTT.